The 24 T cell receptor beta chains in this list originate from one sample, sequenced in a study of cytomegalovirus exposure and HLA in healthy donors. This PCR relied on a set of 60 Vbeta primers and 13 Jbeta primers. Assay used: immunoSEQ multiplex PCR; TCRdb lists only in-frame clones, some missing. Seen here are around 130,000 clones, roughly 75% observed once, and the top ten hold 5% to 6%. Sequencing was done on a sample of PBMCs. The receptors were sampled from a man aged 25-45 years in good health and CMV-seronegative.

This clone showed up just once. The chain carries TRBV4-3 and TRBJ2-1; 7 nucleotides align to TRBD2. V gave up 1 base and J gave up 4 bases; unmatched junction bases: 7. Germline V gives CDR1 LGHNA, CDR2 YSLEER. This CDR3 has 16 residues. The DNA of the CDR3 is TGCGCCAGCAGCCAAGGTCGGGAGGCCCAATACAATGAGCAGTTCTTC. The encoded protein is CASSQGREAQYNEQFF.

The genes are TRBV7-2 and TRBJ2-5; 7 bases match TRBD1. The J call may be mistaken, given a closer DNA end match to TRBJ2-7. Per the germline V gene, CDR1 is SGHTA and CDR2 is FQGNSA. The CDR3 is 14 amino acids. The CDR3 bases are TGTGCCAGCAGCAGGGACAGTCGCATCCACGAGCAGTACTTC. Residues: CASSRDSRIHEQYF.

The chain uses TRBV28 and TRBJ2-7, with 7 bases fitting TRBD1. The CDR3 is made up of 14 amino acids. V trimming: 5 bases; J trimming: 1 base; junction bases outside the gene matches: 5. Germline lookup yields CDR1 MDHEN and CDR2 SYDVKM. For the CDR3, the DNA is TGTGCCAGCAGTGCCCCGACAGGGTCCTACGAGCAGTACTTC. Its translation is CASSAPTGSYEQYF.

The chain combines TRBV4-3 with TRBJ2-1, with a weak D call TRBD2 (6 bases). The ends were cut back, 0 bases at V and 1 base at J, with 7 bases in the middle. Germline CDR1 is LGHNA and CDR2 is YSLEER. There are 15 residues in the CDR3. The CDR3 region has the DNA TGCGCCAGCAGCCAAGATAGCGGATCCTACAATGAGCAGTTCTTC. This gives the protein CASSQDSGSYNEQFF.

This clone showed up just a few times. The chain is built from TRBV6-4 and TRBJ2-2; 7 bases are shared with TRBD2. V dropped 9 bases and J dropped 0; count of bases not matched to a gene: 4. The CDR3 runs 14 residues. From germline, CDR1 is MRHNA and CDR2 SNTAGT. DNA for the CDR3: TGTGCCAGTAGCGGGTCTACGAACACCGGGGAGCTGTTTTTT. This translates into CASSGSTNTGELFF.

The rearrangement links TRBV2 to TRBJ1-1; D is unclear. This CDR3 region has 11 residues. V lost 6 bases to trimming and J lost 5 bases, with 7 bases between them. Germline CDR1 reads SNHLY; CDR2 reads FYNNEI. DNA of the CDR3: TGTGCCAGCAGGGTGCGGACTGAAGCTTTCTTT. Translated, it gives CASRVRTEAFF. Complete variable domain (other parts from reference TRBV2 and TRBJ1-1): EPEVTQTPSHQVTQMGQEVILRCVPISNHLYFYWYRQILGQKVEFLVSFYNNEISEKSEIFDDQFSVERPDGSNFTLKIRSTKLEDSAMYFCASRVRTEAFFGQGTRLTVV.

The chain recombines TRBV5-4 with TRBJ2-5, with D perhaps TRBD2 (6 bases). Trimming cost V 4 bases and J 2 bases, with 12 bases left between them. Germline V gives CDR1 SGHNT, CDR2 YYREEE (reference sequence). This CDR3 is built from 14 residues. The CDR3 DNA sequence: TGTGCCAGCAGCCCCGGGGGATCACAAGAGACCCAGTACTTC. Residues: CASSPGGSQETQYF.

The chain is built from TRBV29-1 and TRBJ2-3; perhaps TRBD2 as D (7 bases). In germline, CDR1 is SQVTM, CDR2 ANQGSEA. CDR3 length equals 16 residues. Trimming shortened V by 3 bases and J by 4 bases, and 20 bases separated the two germline ends. CDR3 residues: CSVDHPGGYFSDTQYF. Written as DNA, the CDR3 is TGCAGCGTTGATCATCCGGGGGGCTATTTCTCAGATACGCAGTATTTT.

This clone was seen only once. The chain links TRBV9 to TRBJ1-2; unclear D gene. CDR3 length: 14 amino acids. V was cut by 0 bases and J by 8 bases, with 14 bases left in between. Germline-derived CDR1 and CDR2 are SGDLS and YYNGEE. CDR3 nucleotide sequence: TGTGCCAGCAGCGTAGAAGAGACTTTGGTCGGCTACACCTTC. It translates to CASSVEETLVGYTF.

This chain links TRBV19 with TRBJ2-4; unclear D gene. The V end lost 4 bases, the J end lost 6 bases, and 10 bases lay between the germline ends. Germline CDR1 and CDR2: LNHDA and SQIVND (reference sequence). The CDR3 is 13 amino acids. This chain's CDR3 is CASSKTRVNIQYF. The CDR3 nucleotides are TGTGCCAGTAGTAAGACACGAGTAAACATTCAGTACTTC.

The chain employs TRBV11-2 and TRBJ1-2; 8 bases match TRBD1. The CDR3 runs 12 residues. J was trimmed by 13 bases and V by 0 bases; bases with no gene match: 4. Germline CDR1 reads SGHAT; CDR2 reads FQNNGV. CDR3 DNA: TGTGCCAGCAGCTTAGAGAGGACAGGGATCACCTTC. Translated: CASSLERTGITF.

The gene calls are TRBV6-5 and TRBJ2-3; 10 positions agree with TRBD2. The CDR3 runs 14 residues. V dropped 10 bases and J dropped 6; count of bases not matched to a gene: 10. Germline CDR1 reads MNHEY; CDR2 reads SVGAGI. The CDR3 nucleotides are TGTGCCACGCGGGGGAGCGGGAGGGCGGATACGCAGTATTTT. Translation gives CATRGSGRADTQYF.

This chain links TRBV21-1 with TRBJ1-5; TRBD1 was called by the table and not checked on the DNA. TRBV21-1 is deemed a pseudogene. There are 17 residues in the CDR3. Here the CDR3 DNA reads TGTGCCAGCAGCAAAGCGAGGACAGGGGATAGCAATCAGCCCCAGCATTTT. It yields the protein CASSKARTGDSNQPQHF.

This clone occurred once. This chain joins TRBV18 and TRBJ2-5; 7 nucleotides match TRBD1. Trimming at V came to 5 bases and at J to 1 base, leaving 7 bases not matched to a gene. Germline CDR1 and CDR2: KGHSH and LQKENI. The CDR3 is made up of 15 amino acids. The chain's CDR3 is CASSTGVKAQETQYF. The CDR3 nucleotides are TGTGCCAGCTCAACAGGGGTGAAAGCCCAAGAGACCCAGTACTTC.

This rearrangement joins TRBV6-6 to TRBJ1-5, with D hard to call. The CDR3 consists of 15 residues. V gave up 2 bases and J gave up 3 bases, with 11 bases separating them. The germline V gene encodes CDR1 MNHNY and CDR2 SVGAGI (reference sequence). Written as DNA, the CDR3 is TGTGCCAGCAGTTACGAGCGGGCTTTCAATCAGCCCCAGCATTTT. Its protein product is CASSYERAFNQPQHF.

This chain connects TRBV4-1 to TRBJ1-5, with unresolved D. The CDR3 loop spans 13 amino acids. Germline V gene sequence: CDR1 MGHRA, CDR2 YSYEKL. Between the trimmed V and J ends, which lost 4 bases and 7 bases, there was a span of 11 bases. The CDR3, as DNA: TGCGCCAGCAGCCGAGGGCCAAACCAGCCCCAGCATTTT. The encoded protein is CASSRGPNQPQHF.

Note on this clone: The junction departs from germline at one end; a sequencing error may be responsible. This chain connects TRBV7-7 to TRBJ2-5; 12 bases map to TRBD2. The germline V gene has CDR1 SSHAT and CDR2 FNYEAQ (reference sequence). CDR3 length: 15 residues. CDR3: CASSSSGGARETQYF. CDR3 nucleotides: TGTGCTAGCAGCTCTAGCGGGGGGGCCAGAGAGACCCAGTACTTC.

The J gene is TRBJ2-1, the V gene TRBV5-4, with TRBD2 identical over 8 bases. J lost 0 bases, V lost 0 bases, and 2 bases had no gene match. Germline V lookup: CDR1 SGHNT, CDR2 YYREEE (reference sequence). This CDR3 contains 16 residues. The chain's CDR3 is CASSLGGTSSYNEQFF. In DNA form, the CDR3 reads TGTGCCAGCAGCTTGGGTGGGACTAGCTCCTACAATGAGCAGTTCTTC.

The chain recombines TRBV6-5 with TRBJ1-2; D is possibly TRBD1 (6 bases). Trimming cost V 5 bases and J 2 bases, with 12 bases left between them. The CDR3 is 14 amino acids. The germline CDR1 and CDR2 sequences are MNHEY and SVGAGI. The CDR3 nucleotides are TGTGCCAGCAGTAATACAGGGTCGAACTATGGCTACACCTTC. Encoded protein: CASSNTGSNYGYTF.

This chain uses TRBV6-1 with TRBJ1-4; no clear D gene. With 5 bases removed from V and 7 bases from J, the gap between germline ends came to 14 bases. Germline CDR1 MNHNS, CDR2 SASEGT. The CDR3 consists of 14 residues. CDR3 sequence reads: CASSRFQVGEKLFF. The DNA for the CDR3 is TGTGCCAGCAGTCGTTTTCAAGTCGGTGAAAAACTGTTTTTT.

In its sample, this clone was seen once. The V and J genes are TRBV5-4 and TRBJ2-2, with 10 bases aligning to TRBD1. CDR1 and CDR2 (germline): SGHNT, YYREEE (reference sequence). The CDR3 is 16 amino acids. The junction had 6 bases not matched to a gene; V was cut back by 3 bases and J by 4 bases. As DNA, the CDR3 is TGTGCCAGCAGCTCGGGACAGGGGATTACCACCGGGGAGCTGTTTTTT. It translates to CASSSGQGITTGELFF.

J is TRBJ1-3 and V is TRBV7-2, with TRBD1 identical over 9 bases. CDR3 length: 15 residues. The V gene end was trimmed by 5 bases and the J gene end by 5 bases; junction bases not matched to a gene: 7. CDR1 is SGHTA, CDR2 FQGNSA, per germline. In nucleotides, the CDR3 is TGTGCCAGCAGCCAGGGACAGGGAGGACGAAACACCATATATTTT. Its translation: CASSQGQGGRNTIYF.

This sequence joins TRBV5-1 and TRBJ1-2; maybe TRBD1 (5 bases). CDR1 and CDR2 from the germline V gene are SGHRS and YFSETQ. The V end lost 4 bases, the J end lost 3 bases, and 16 bases lay between the germline ends. The CDR3 covers 15 residues. Here the CDR3 DNA reads TGCGCCAGCAGCCCGGACCGCTCAGGGTACTATGGCTACACCTTC. Its protein product is CASSPDRSGYYGYTF.

The chain employs TRBV2 and TRBJ2-1; TRBD2 matches 7 bases. Looked up from germline, CDR1 is SNHLY and CDR2 is FYNNEI. The CDR3 runs to 15 residues. The V gene end was trimmed by 6 bases and the J gene end by 4 bases; junction bases not matched to a gene: 9. The CDR3 spells CASRERPSGYNEQFF. CDR3 sequence (DNA): TGTGCCAGCAGAGAACGACCTAGCGGTTACAATGAGCAGTTCTTC.